These T cell receptor beta chains were read from a single sample in a study of Graves' ophthalmopathy and Graves' hyperthyroidism. Each CDR3 protein is one row after TCRdb ran MiXCR on the multiplex PCR reads. In the table there are 360,000 or so distinct CDR3 sequences, 15% to 20% of which are singletons. Sequenced sample: peripheral blood. The source of these receptors is a woman younger than 35 with Graves' ophthalmopathy. Each CDR3 is given with its conserved first and last residue. Fields, in order: J gene, V gene, D gene, clone size, CDR3 protein, CDR3 DNA. D genes are given only for firm matches. Clone size is shown for a subset of rows, as once, few, many or a class of expanded clone.

>TRBJ2-5|TRBV6-1|TRBD2|many
CASSGGASGIRETQYF
TGTGCCAGCAGTGGGGGGGCTAGCGGGATTAGAGAGACCCAGTACTTC
>TRBJ2-4|TRBV30|.|many
CAWNLNLRVSLAKNIQYF
TGTGCCTGGAACCTGAATCTCCGGGTCAGCTTAGCCAAAAACATTCAGTACTTC
>TRBJ1-2|TRBV19|.|many
CASSISKDLYGYTF
TGTGCCAGTAGTATTTCTAAGGACCTCTATGGCTACACCTTC
>TRBJ1-1|TRBV27|.|many
CASRPGGYTEAFF
TGTGCCAGCAGACCGGGGGGGTACACTGAAGCTTTCTTT
>TRBJ2-7|TRBV30|.|many
CAWSVGLSYEQYF
TGTGCCTGGAGTGTAGGCCTCTCCTACGAGCAGTACTTC
>TRBJ1-1|TRBV6-1|.|once
CASSERSQGRGNTEAFF
TGTGCCAGCAGTGAAAGGTCTCAGGGGCGAGGGAACACTGAAGCTTTCTTT
>TRBJ1-1|TRBV5-1|TRBD1|many
CASSWTGGLGTEAFF
TGCGCCAGCAGCTGGACAGGGGGCCTGGGGACTGAAGCTTTCTTT
>TRBJ2-5|TRBV20-1|TRBD1|many
CSAQDRGASETQYF
TGCAGTGCTCAAGACAGGGGAGCAAGCGAGACCCAGTACTTC
>TRBJ1-1|TRBV6-1|.|few
CASSKEPVGTEAFF
TGTGCCAGCAGCAAGGAGCCTGTAGGCACTGAAGCTTTCTTT
>TRBJ2-1|TRBV27|TRBD2|.
CASSSGLGGGWTNEQFF
TGTGCCAGCAGTTCGGGTCTCGGGGGGGGGTGGACCAATGAGCAGTTCTTC
>TRBJ1-2|TRBV7-9|.|many
CASSFGGDGYTF
TGTGCCAGCAGCTTTGGGGGGGACGGCTACACCTTC
>TRBJ1-1|TRBV5-1|.|.
CASSWMTDQDMNTEAFF
TGCGCCAGCAGCTGGATGACAGACCAAGACATGAACACTGAAGCTTTCTTT
>TRBJ1-6|TRBV28|.|.
CASSLARPDNSPLHF
TGTGCCAGCAGTCTCGCACGGCCTGATAATTCACCCCTCCACTTT
>TRBJ1-5|TRBV6-5|.|many
CASSYSEQVSNQPQHF
TGTGCCAGCAGTTACTCGGAACAGGTTAGCAATCAGCCCCAGCATTTT
>TRBJ1-1|TRBV4-3|TRBD1|.
CASRKGRGPTEAFF
TGCGCCAGCAGGAAGGGCAGGGGGCCCACTGAAGCTTTCTTT
>TRBJ1-6|TRBV5-6|TRBD1|many
CASSFDRGENSPLHF
TGTGCCAGCAGCTTCGACAGGGGAGAAAATTCACCCCTCCACTTT
>TRBJ2-6|TRBV7-2|.|many
CASSSKAGGANVLTF
TGTGCCAGCAGCTCGAAAGCGGGCGGGGCCAACGTCCTGACTTTC
>TRBJ1-2|TRBV6-5|.|few
CASSYSGTYGYTF
TGTGCCAGCAGTTACTCGGGGACCTATGGCTACACCTTC
>TRBJ2-2|TRBV11-2|TRBD1|many
CASSLLATGKNTGELFF
TGTGCCAGCAGCTTATTGGCGACAGGGAAGAACACCGGGGAGCTGTTTTTT
>TRBJ1-5|TRBV28|.|many
CASTKQGYSNQPQHF
TGTGCCAGCACCAAACAGGGTTATAGCAATCAGCCCCAGCATTTT
>TRBJ1-1|TRBV7-3|.|many
CASSLKAPPGGTEAFF
TGTGCCAGCAGCTTAAAGGCCCCCCCGGGGGGCACTGAAGCTTTCTTT
>TRBJ1-5|TRBV6-2/TRBV6-3|.|many
CASNQGDSNQPQHF
TGTGCCAGCAATCAGGGCGATAGCAATCAGCCCCAGCATTTT
>TRBJ2-5|TRBV6-1|.|few
CASRRTRQETQYF
TGTGCCAGCAGACGGACAAGACAAGAGACCCAGTACTTC
>TRBJ1-2|TRBV6-2/TRBV6-3|.|many
CASSSSTTAGRTF
TGTGCCAGCAGTTCCTCTACGACCGCCGGGAGAACCTTC
>TRBJ1-5|TRBV20-1|.|many
CSARTGNQPQHF
TGCAGTGCTAGGACAGGCAATCAGCCCCAGCATTTT
>TRBJ2-5|TRBV6-5|.|many
CASSPQEYQETQYF
TGTGCCAGCAGTCCCCAGGAGTACCAAGAGACCCAGTACTTC
>TRBJ2-6|TRBV28|TRBD1|many
CASKRDRGGSGANVLTF
TGTGCCAGCAAAAGGGACAGGGGAGGCTCTGGGGCCAACGTCCTGACTTTC
>TRBJ1-2|TRBV18|.|once
CASSSGRGYGYTF
TGTGCCAGCTCATCAGGGAGGGGCTATGGCTACACCTTC
>TRBJ2-2|TRBV20-1|.|many
CSAIDANTGELFF
TGCAGTGCGATAGATGCGAACACCGGGGAGCTGTTTTTT
>TRBJ2-7|TRBV20-1|.|many
CSAPLGGYEQYF
TGCAGTGCCCCATTGGGTGGCTACGAGCAGTACTTC
>TRBJ2-7|TRBV9|.|many
CASSPRPTYEQYF
TGTGCCAGCAGCCCGCGCCCCACCTACGAGCAGTACTTC
>TRBJ1-1|TRBV6-1|.|few
CAAGTGGSNTEAFF
TGTGCCGCCGGAACCGGGGGTTCAAACACTGAAGCTTTCTTT
>TRBJ2-5|TRBV10-3|.|many
CAIRTHQGTNQETQYF
TGTGCCATCAGGACCCACCAGGGGACTAACCAAGAGACCCAGTACTTC
>TRBJ1-5|TRBV6-2/TRBV6-3|.|many
CASSYSPAGNQPQHF
TGTGCCAGCAGTTACTCCCCTGCTGGCAATCAGCCCCAGCATTTT
>TRBJ1-5|TRBV6-1|.|many
CASSGLTVRAHQPQHF
TGTGCCAGCAGTGGCCTGACGGTCAGGGCACATCAGCCCCAGCATTTT
>TRBJ2-5|TRBV30|.|many
CAYHQETQYF
TGTGCCTACCACCAAGAGACCCAGTACTTC
>TRBJ1-2|TRBV7-9|.|many
CASSRGNVVGYGYTF
TGTGCCAGCAGCCGAGGCAATGTGGTCGGCTATGGCTACACCTTC
>TRBJ2-2|TRBV6-5|.|many
CASSYSKSGELFF
TGTGCCAGCAGTTACTCGAAGTCAGGGGAGCTGTTTTTT
>TRBJ2-7|TRBV11-2|.|.
CASSLFGGDSYEQYF
TGTGCCAGCAGCTTATTCGGCGGGGACTCCTACGAGCAGTACTTC
>TRBJ2-5|TRBV7-8|TRBD2|many
CASSPTSGRVETQYF
TGTGCCAGCAGCCCAACTAGCGGGAGGGTGGAGACCCAGTACTTC
>TRBJ2-7|TRBV27|.|few
CASSLSWQDYEQYF
TGTGCCAGCAGTTTATCGTGGCAGGACTACGAGCAGTACTTC
>TRBJ1-5|TRBV28|.|few
CASSYGGRRNQPQHF
TGTGCCAGCAGTTATGGGGGGCGCCGCAATCAGCCCCAGCATTTT
>TRBJ2-5|TRBV12-3/TRBV12-4|.|.
CASSISTVRETQYF
TGTGCCAGCAGTATCTCGACAGTAAGGGAGACCCAGTACTTC
>TRBJ1-5|TRBV20-1|.|many
CSAERAQPQHF
TGCAGTGCCGAACGGGCCCAGCCCCAGCATTTT
>TRBJ2-7|TRBV28|.|.
CASSFIYPQYF
TGTGCCAGCAGTTTTATCTACCCGCAGTACTTC
>TRBJ1-1|TRBV27|.|many
CASSSIGRGTEAFF
TGTGCCAGCAGCTCTATCGGGAGGGGGACTGAAGCTTTCTTT
>TRBJ1-3|TRBV28|TRBD1|many
CASSLRDRGSGNTIYF
TGTGCCAGCAGTTTAAGGGACAGGGGAAGTGGAAACACCATATATTTT
>TRBJ2-2|TRBV7-3|.|.
CASSLTSTTGELFF
TGTGCCAGCAGCTTAACGTCTACCACCGGGGAGCTGTTTTTT
>TRBJ1-5|TRBV6-2/TRBV6-3|TRBD1|many
CASSSLGQGPNQPQHF
TGTGCCAGCAGCTCACTGGGACAGGGGCCAAATCAGCCCCAGCATTTT
>TRBJ2-5|TRBV7-8|TRBD2|few
CASSLAGDETQYF
TGTGCCAGCAGTCTAGCGGGGGATGAGACCCAGTACTTC
>TRBJ2-7|TRBV2|.|.
CASSFGVDYEQYF
TGTGCCAGCAGTTTCGGAGTAGATTACGAGCAGTACTTC
>TRBJ1-1|TRBV13|.|many
CASSLTEDLNTEAFF
TGTGCCAGCAGCTTAACGGAGGACCTGAACACTGAAGCTTTCTTT
>TRBJ1-3|TRBV6-5|.|many
CASSYWPLGGSGNTIYF
TGTGCCAGCAGCTACTGGCCATTAGGGGGCTCTGGAAACACCATATATTTT